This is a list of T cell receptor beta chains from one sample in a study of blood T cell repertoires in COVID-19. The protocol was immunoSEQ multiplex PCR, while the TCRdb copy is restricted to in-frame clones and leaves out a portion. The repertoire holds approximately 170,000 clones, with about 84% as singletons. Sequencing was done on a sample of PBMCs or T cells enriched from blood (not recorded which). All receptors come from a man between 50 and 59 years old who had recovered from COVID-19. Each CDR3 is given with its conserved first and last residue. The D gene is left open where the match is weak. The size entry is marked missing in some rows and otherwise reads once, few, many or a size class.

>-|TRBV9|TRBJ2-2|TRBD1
CASSEGQSNTGELFF
TGTGCCAGCAGCGAGGGACAGTCGAACACCGGGGAGCTGTTTTTT
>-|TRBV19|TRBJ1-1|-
CASSIGRGSPVRDF
TGTGCCAGTAGTATTGGGCGGGGCAGCCCAGTCCGAGACTTT
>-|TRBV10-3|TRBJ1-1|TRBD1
CAISAGQGLGTEAFF
TGTGCCATCAGCGCGGGACAGGGTTTGGGGACTGAAGCTTTCTTT
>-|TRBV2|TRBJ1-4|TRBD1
CASSVGTGHEKLFF
TGTGCCAGCAGTGTCGGGACAGGGCATGAAAAACTGTTTTTT
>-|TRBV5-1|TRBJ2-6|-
CASSLSRGSSTGANVLTF
TGCGCCAGCAGCTTGAGCAGGGGCTCTTCGACTGGGGCCAACGTCCTGACTTTC
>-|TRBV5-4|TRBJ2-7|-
CASSPPDTPSYEQYF
TGTGCCAGCAGCCCCCCGGACACCCCCTCCTACGAGCAGTACTTC
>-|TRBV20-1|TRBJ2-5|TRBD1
CSVHRGETQYF
TGCAGTGTTCACAGGGGGGAGACCCAGTACTTC
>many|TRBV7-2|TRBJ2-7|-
CASSLIQGRSYEQYF
TGTGCCAGCAGCTTAATACAGGGGAGGTCCTACGAGCAGTACTTC
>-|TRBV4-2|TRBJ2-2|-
CASSHHSEDAGELFF
TGTGCCAGCAGCCACCACTCGGAGGACGCCGGGGAGCTGTTTTTT
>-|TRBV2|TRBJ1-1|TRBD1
CASSGQGLMNTEAFF
TGTGCCAGCAGTGGACAGGGACTTATGAACACTGAAGCTTTCTTT
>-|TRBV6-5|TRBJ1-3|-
CASSRRTGNTIYF
TGTGCCAGCAGTCGACGGACAGGAAACACCATATATTTT
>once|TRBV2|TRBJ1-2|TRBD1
CARQGASYGYTF
TGTGCCAGACAGGGGGCGAGTTATGGCTACACCTTC
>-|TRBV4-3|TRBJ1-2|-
CASSQDRQDYGYTF
TGCGCCAGCAGCCAAGATAGACAGGACTATGGCTACACCTTC
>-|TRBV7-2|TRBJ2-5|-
CASSRASETQYF
TGTGCCAGCAGCCGCGCTTCAGAGACCCAGTACTTC
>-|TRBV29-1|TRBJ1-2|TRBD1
CSADRGTEGYTF
TGCAGCGCCGACAGGGGGACCGAAGGCTACACCTTC
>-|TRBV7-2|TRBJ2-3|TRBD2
CASSLTSGGVADTQYF
TGTGCCAGCAGCCTAACTAGCGGGGGGGTAGCAGATACGCAGTATTTT
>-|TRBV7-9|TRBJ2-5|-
CASSLMGGSQETQYF
TGTGCCAGCAGCTTAATGGGGGGATCACAAGAGACCCAGTACTTC
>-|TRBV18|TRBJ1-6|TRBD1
CASSPRPPPGQGASSPLHF
TGTGCCAGCTCACCAAGACCCCCGCCGGGACAGGGGGCGAGTTCACCCCTCCACTTT
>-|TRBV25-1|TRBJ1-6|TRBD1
CASLGQGTSPLHF
TGTGCCAGCCTGGGACAGGGAACTTCACCCCTCCACTTT
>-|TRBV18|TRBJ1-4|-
CASSSGPSTASNEKLFF
TGTGCCAGCTCATCGGGTCCCTCGACAGCCTCTAATGAAAAACTGTTTTTT
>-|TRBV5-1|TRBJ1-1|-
CASGTNLNTEAFF
TGCGCCAGCGGTACAAATTTGAACACTGAAGCTTTCTTT
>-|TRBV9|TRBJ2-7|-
CASSVAGGASSYEQYF
TGTGCCAGCAGCGTAGCCGGCGGGGCCAGCTCCTACGAGCAGTACTTC
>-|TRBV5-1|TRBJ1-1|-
CASALRVGTEAFF
TGCGCCAGCGCCCTCAGGGTTGGGACTGAAGCTTTCTTT
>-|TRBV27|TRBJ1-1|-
CASSPVTNTEAFF
TGTGCCAGCAGTCCGGTCACGAACACTGAAGCTTTCTTT
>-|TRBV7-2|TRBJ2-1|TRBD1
CASSFDRGTYNEQFF
TGTGCCAGCAGCTTCGACAGGGGGACGTACAATGAGCAGTTCTTC
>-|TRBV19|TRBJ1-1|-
CASTPSRNTEAFF
TGTGCCAGTACCCCCTCGCGTAACACTGAAGCTTTCTTT
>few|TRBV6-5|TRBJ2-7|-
CASSLTASYEQYF
TGTGCCAGCAGCCTGACAGCCTCCTACGAGCAGTACTTC
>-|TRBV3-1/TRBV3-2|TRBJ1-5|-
CASSQGSFGQWEPQHF
TGTGCCAGCAGCCAGGGGTCGTTCGGACAATGGGAGCCCCAGCATTTT
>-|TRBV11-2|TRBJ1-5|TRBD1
CASSLDRGGNQPQHF
TGTGCCAGCAGCTTAGACAGGGGGGGCAATCAGCCCCAGCATTTT
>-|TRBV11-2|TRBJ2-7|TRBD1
CASSHGQGFYEQYF
TGTGCCAGCAGCCACGGACAGGGGTTCTACGAGCAGTACTTC
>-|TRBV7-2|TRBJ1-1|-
CASSWRTEAFF
TGTGCCAGCAGCTGGAGAACTGAAGCTTTCTTT
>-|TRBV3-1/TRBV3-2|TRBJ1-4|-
CASSQVRGTNEKLFF
TGTGCCAGCAGCCAGGTCAGGGGTACTAATGAAAAACTGTTTTTT
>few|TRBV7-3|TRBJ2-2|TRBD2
CASSPTSGGSGGELFF
TGTGCCAGCAGCCCGACTAGCGGGGGAAGTGGCGGGGAGCTGTTTTTT
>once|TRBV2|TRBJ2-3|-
CASSDRSSRGDTQYF
TGTGCCAGCAGTGACAGGTCTAGCAGGGGAGATACGCAGTATTTT
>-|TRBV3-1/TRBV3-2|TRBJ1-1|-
CASSQVPNGQLNTEAFF
TGTGCCAGCAGCCAAGTTCCCAATGGACAGCTGAACACTGAAGCTTTCTTT
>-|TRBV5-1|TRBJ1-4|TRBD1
CASSLGTGNEKLFF
TGCGCCAGCAGCTTGGGGACAGGGAACGAAAAACTGTTTTTT
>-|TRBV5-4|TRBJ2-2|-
CASSLPAGELFF
TGTGCCAGCAGCCTCCCTGCCGGGGAGCTGTTTTTT
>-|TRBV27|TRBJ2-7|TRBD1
CASSLDRNSYEQYF
TGTGCCAGCAGTCTGGACAGGAACTCCTACGAGCAGTACTTC